This entry describes one T cell receptor beta chain. This specimen comes from a study of T cell responses to AZD1222 COVID-19 vaccine. The table came from immunoSEQ multiplex PCR; TCRdb's copy has only in-frame clones and leaves some out. Of roughly 120,000 clones in the sample, around 85% were seen once. The CDR3 extends over 15 amino acids. Per the germline V gene, CDR1 is SGHNT and CDR2 is YYREEE (reference sequence). The trim removed 0 bases at V and 6 bases at J, leaving 2 bases unmatched. This sequence was found in an adult who received the AZD1222 COVID-19 vaccine. The sample in question was peripheral blood, obtained 28 days after the second AZD1222 dose. The chain recombines TRBV5-4 with TRBJ1-6, with 8 bases fitting TRBD1. CDR3 protein: CASSLGQGINSPLHF. CDR3 DNA sequence: TGTGCCAGCAGCTTGGGACAGGGGATTAATTCACCCCTCCACTTT.